Presented here are 29 T cell receptor beta chains from one specimen sequenced in a study of radiotherapy plus CTLA-4 blockade in lung cancer. Using immunoSEQ multiplex PCR, the repertoire was profiled, and TCRdb retains in-frame clones only, with some absent. The sample holds 60,000 to 65,000 clones, 70% to 80% seen once. Sequences were derived from peripheral blood, sampled from a patient treated with radiotherapy plus ipilimumab. These receptors came from a human donor with non-small cell lung cancer who had a complete response to radiotherapy plus ipilimumab.

The genes are TRBV6-5 and TRBJ2-7; 7 nucleotides align to TRBD1. V lost 4 bases and J lost 3; bases outside the gene matches: 3. The CDR3 loop spans 13 amino acids. Germline V lookup: CDR1 MNHEY, CDR2 SVGAGI. CDR3 amino acids: CASSWTGDYEQYF. For the CDR3, the DNA is TGTGCCAGCAGTTGGACAGGAGACTACGAGCAGTACTTC.

The CDR3 reads CASSLGGNNYGYTF. The DNA for the CDR3 is TGTGCCAGCAGCTTAGGAGGAAATAACTATGGCTACACCTTC. The V and J genes are TRBV7-9 and TRBJ1-2; D is uncertain. Trimming cost V 1 base and J 1 base, with 7 bases left between them. This CDR3 contains 14 residues. The germline gives CDR1 SEHNR, CDR2 FQNEAQ (reference sequence).

The chain couples TRBV5-4 to TRBJ1-3; D may be TRBD1 (6 bases). This CDR3 is 15 amino acids long. Trimming removed 4 bases from V and 2 bases from J, with 13 bases in between. CDR1 is SGHNT, CDR2 YYREEE, per germline (reference sequence). The CDR3: CASSSGGGTGNTIYF. CDR3 DNA: TGTGCCAGCAGCAGTGGAGGGGGAACTGGAAACACCATATATTTT.

The chain uses TRBV10-2 and TRBJ1-5, with D tentatively TRBD1 (5 bases). Trimming pared 4 bases from V and 4 bases from J, leaving 8 bases between. The CDR3 spans 13 residues. The germline V gene has CDR1 WSHSY and CDR2 SAAADI. In DNA, the CDR3 is TGCGCCAGCAGTGGGGGGGTGAATCAGCCCCAGCATTTT. Amino acid sequence: CASSGGVNQPQHF.

The sample holds one count of this clone. The rearrangement joins TRBV19 to TRBJ2-3; perhaps TRBD2 as D (6 bases). Germline CDR1 reads LNHDA; CDR2 reads SQIVND (reference sequence). This CDR3 has 15 amino acids. V lost 3 bases, J lost 2 bases, and 12 bases lay in between. The CDR3 DNA is TGTGCCAGTAGTATCCCCGCGGGGAACACAGATACGCAGTATTTT. Translating gives CASSIPAGNTDTQYF. Supplemented by reference TRBV19 and TRBJ2-3, the full variable domain reads DGGITQSPKYLFRKEGQNVTLSCEQNLNHDAMYWYRQDPGQGLRLIYYSQIVNDFQKGDIAEGYSVSREKKESFPLTVTSAQKNPTAFYLCASSIPAGNTDTQYFGPGTRLTVL.

This sequence joins TRBV30 and TRBJ2-7, with 8 bases matching TRBD1. The J segment lost 5 bases and the V segment lost 1 base, leaving 4 bases of the junction unmatched. This CDR3 has 13 amino acids. In germline, CDR1 is GTSNPN, CDR2 SVGIG (reference sequence). The CDR3 loop reads CAWSGQGADEQYV. The CDR3 DNA sequence: TGTGCCTGGAGTGGGCAGGGGGCGGACGAGCAGTACGTC.

This clone showed up just a few times. The chain combines TRBV6-1 with TRBJ1-5; D is undetermined. CDR1 is MNHNS and CDR2 is SASEGT in the germline V gene. The CDR3 totals 11 residues. V shed 6 bases and J shed 7 bases, with 7 bases lying between them. CDR3 nucleotide sequence: TGTGCCAGCAGAAGAGAACAGCCCCAGCATTTT. Translation gives CASRREQPQHF.

This sequence joins TRBV4-1 and TRBJ2-4, with a weak D call TRBD1 (6 bases). Germline lookup yields CDR1 MGHRA and CDR2 YSYEKL. With 10 bases removed from V and 4 bases from J, the gap between germline ends came to 14 bases. The length of the CDR3 is 13 residues. For the CDR3, the DNA is TGCGCCACATCGGACAGAGGGAAAAACATTCAGTACTTC. As protein: CATSDRGKNIQYF.

V is TRBV7-8 and J is TRBJ1-1; TRBD1 might be the D (5 bases). The germline V gene has CDR1 SGHVS and CDR2 FQNEAQ. The CDR3 totals 14 residues. V shed 4 bases and J shed 1 base, with 10 bases lying between them. CDR3 nucleotides: TGTGCCAGCAGCTCAGGGACGGGGAACACTGAAGCTTTCTTT. As protein: CASSSGTGNTEAFF.

The chain couples TRBV11-3 to TRBJ2-3, with D maybe TRBD1 (5 bases). Germline loops: CDR1 SGHNT, CDR2 YENEEA. The CDR3 is 14 amino acids. V was shortened by 5 bases and J by 2 bases, with 11 bases between the two germline ends. The CDR3 region has the DNA TGTGCCAGCAGCCCCCGACAGTCCACAGATACGCAGTATTTT. Protein: CASSPRQSTDTQYF. Based on the CDR3 plus reference TRBV11-3 and TRBJ2-3, the full variable domain is EAGVVQSPRYKIIEKKQPVAFWCNPISGHNTLYWYLQNLGQGPELLIRYENEEAVDDSQLPKDRFSAERLKGVDSTLKIQPAELGDSAVYLCASSPRQSTDTQYFGPGTRLTVL.

The rearrangement links TRBV25-1 to TRBJ2-7, with TRBD2 matching over 10 bases. This CDR3 contains 14 residues. Germline values: CDR1 MGHDK, CDR2 SYGVNS. Losses at the gene ends were 6 bases for V and 4 bases for J; bases not matched to a gene: 6. CDR3 residues: CASRGASGGYEQYF. As DNA, the CDR3 is TGTGCCAGCAGGGGGGCTAGCGGGGGATACGAGCAGTACTTC.

The chain joins TRBV5-5 to TRBJ1-2, with a possible D match to TRBD1 (5 bases). V shed 2 bases and J shed 8 bases, with 13 bases lying between them. Germline-derived CDR1 and CDR2 are SGHKS and YYEKEE (reference sequence). The CDR3 spans 13 residues. Here the CDR3 DNA reads TGTGCCAGCAGCTTCCGACAGAGGACGGGCTACACCTTC. Its protein is CASSFRQRTGYTF.

This clone occurred a few times. The gene calls are TRBV4-3 and TRBJ1-5; D remains ambiguous. The germline CDR1 and CDR2 sequences are LGHNA and YSLEER. V lost 0 bases, J lost 0 bases, and 9 bases lay in between. CDR3 size: 16 residues. The CDR3 coding sequence is TGCGCCAGCAGCCAAGATCTGAAGAATAGCAATCAGCCCCAGCATTTT. Protein sequence: CASSQDLKNSNQPQHF.

This clone was seen a handful of times. J is TRBJ1-2 and V is TRBV7-9, with 10 bases lining up with TRBD1. Germline CDR1 and CDR2: SEHNR and FQNEAQ (reference sequence). The CDR3 length is 13 residues. Trimming at V came to 4 bases and at J to 7 bases, leaving 3 bases not matched to a gene. DNA for the CDR3: TGTGCCAGCAGCTCGGACAGGGGGTTTGGCTACACCTTC. It yields the protein CASSSDRGFGYTF.

V and J are TRBV28 and TRBJ2-2; 8 bases are a match to TRBD2. Germline CDR1 MDHEN, CDR2 SYDVKM. This CDR3 is 13 amino acids long. Unmatched junction bases numbered 5, after V lost 8 bases and J lost 6 bases. The CDR3 sequence is CASRGGASGELFF. The CDR3 region has the DNA TGTGCCAGCCGGGGGGGGGCCTCCGGGGAGCTGTTTTTT.

This chain's CDR3 is CAADGVYGYTF. The DNA for the CDR3 is TGTGCCGCCGACGGGGTCTATGGCTACACCTTC. The chain combines TRBV28 with TRBJ1-2; D not certain. Germline assignment: CDR1 MDHEN and CDR2 SYDVKM. This CDR3 region has 11 residues. Deletions cut 11 bases from V and 4 bases from J, with 11 bases between.

The CDR3: CASSLDGRRGYTF. As DNA, the CDR3 is TGTGCCAGCAGCTTGGATGGCAGAAGAGGATACACCTTC. The chain uses TRBV5-4 and TRBJ1-2; D remains unclear. The germline V gene encodes CDR1 SGHNT and CDR2 YYREEE (reference sequence). This CDR3 is built from 13 residues. V was pared by 0 bases and J by 11 bases, with 14 bases between.

The rearrangement uses TRBV5-4 and TRBJ1-2; D may be TRBD1 (6 bases). This CDR3 is 17 amino acids long. V lost 0 bases and J lost 8, with 23 bases in between. CDR1 SGHNT and CDR2 YYREEE come from the germline V gene (reference sequence). In nucleotides, the CDR3 is TGTGCCAGCAGCTTGGTCCACGGGGGCCCAGGGCAGAAAGGCTACACCTTC. Its translation: CASSLVHGGPGQKGYTF.

The chain carries TRBV5-4 and TRBJ2-5; TRBD2 aligns across 8 bases. J gave up 0 bases and V 3 bases, and 7 bases lay outside the gene matches. The CDR3 totals 16 residues. Germline CDR1 SGHNT, CDR2 YYREEE (reference sequence). This CDR3 reads CASSSGLGGYQETQYF. In DNA form, the CDR3 reads TGTGCCAGCAGCTCGGGACTAGGGGGGTACCAAGAGACCCAGTACTTC.

The chain is built from TRBV7-9 and TRBJ1-3; D call uncertain. The CDR3 contains 14 residues. CDR1 SEHNR and CDR2 FQNEAQ come from the germline V gene (reference sequence). V was shortened by 0 bases and J by 2 bases, with 5 bases between the two germline ends. CDR3 sequence reads: CASSLAPAGNTIYF. The CDR3 DNA is TGTGCCAGCAGCTTAGCGCCTGCTGGAAACACCATATATTTT.

The rearrangement uses TRBV5-1 and TRBJ1-2; D remains unclear. V gave up 0 bases and J gave up 4 bases, with 13 bases separating them. Germline-derived CDR1 and CDR2 are SGHRS and YFSETQ. The CDR3 runs 15 residues. The CDR3 protein is CASSLATVSGYGYTF. The DNA for the CDR3 is TGCGCCAGCAGCTTGGCCACCGTTTCGGGCTATGGCTACACCTTC. Full variable domain (outside the CDR3, taken from reference TRBV5-1 and TRBJ1-2): KAGVTQTPRYLIKTRGQQVTLSCSPISGHRSVSWYQQTPGQGLQFLFEYFSETQRNKGNFPGRFSGRQFSNSRSEMNVSTLELGDSALYLCASSLATVSGYGYTFGSGTRLTVV.

The J gene is TRBJ2-1, the V gene TRBV14, with 8 bases fitting TRBD2. V trimming: 1 base; J trimming: 13 bases; junction bases outside the gene matches: 3. Germline V gene sequence: CDR1 SGHDN, CDR2 FVKESK. The length of the CDR3 is 12 residues. The CDR3 here is CASSQGSGSQFF. The CDR3 bases are TGTGCCAGCAGCCAAGGGAGCGGGAGTCAGTTCTTC.

This rearrangement joins TRBV10-3 to TRBJ1-3, with unresolved D. Germline V gene sequence: CDR1 ENHRY, CDR2 SYGVKD. The V end was cut by 4 bases, the J end by 7 bases, with 8 bases between. This CDR3 is 12 amino acids long. CDR3 sequence (DNA): TGTGCCATCAGTGGGTCGGGGAACACCATATATTTT. This sequence encodes CAISGSGNTIYF.

This chain joins TRBV30 and TRBJ2-2, with D unclear. Germline values: CDR1 GTSNPN, CDR2 SVGIG (reference sequence). The CDR3 sequence is 14 residues long. The V and J ends lost 2 bases and 0 bases respectively, with 7 bases between them. The CDR3 reads CAWSRVANTGELFF. The CDR3, as DNA: TGTGCCTGGAGTCGGGTCGCGAACACCGGGGAGCTGTTTTTT.

This clone occurred a few times. The chain has TRBV4-1 and TRBJ2-1; D may be TRBD2 (5 bases). The CDR3 covers 15 residues. CDR1 and CDR2 from the germline V gene are MGHRA and YSYEKL. The V end lost 4 bases, the J end lost 1 base, and 11 bases lay between the germline ends. The CDR3 loop is CASSLGGGSYNEQFF. CDR3 bases: TGCGCCAGCAGCCTAGGCGGAGGATCCTACAATGAGCAGTTCTTC.

The chain combines TRBV7-9 with TRBJ1-4; D perhaps matches TRBD1 (5 bases). Germline V gene data show CDR1 as SEHNR and CDR2 as FQNEAQ (reference sequence). V lost 5 bases, J lost 7 bases, and 14 bases lay in between. The CDR3 contains 14 residues. The CDR3 nucleotides are TGTGCCAGCAGCGGGGGAGCAGGAGGTGAAAAACTGTTTTTT. Its translation: CASSGGAGGEKLFF.

The chain is built from TRBV18 and TRBJ2-4; D could derive from TRBD1 or TRBD2 (5 bases each). The V gene's germline CDR1 is KGHSH and CDR2 LQKENI. This CDR3 region has 14 residues. V shed 3 bases and J shed 1 base, with 7 bases lying between them. The CDR3 coding sequence is TGTGCCAGCTCACCGGGACGGGCCAAAAACATTCAGTACTTC. It specifies CASSPGRAKNIQYF.

The chain employs TRBV7-2 and TRBJ2-3; D gene ambiguous. V was cut by 3 bases and J by 6 bases, with 7 bases left in between. The germline V gene has CDR1 SGHTA and CDR2 FQGNSA. The CDR3 is 12 amino acids. CDR3 in DNA: TGTGCCAGCAGCTTCCGACCGGATACGCAGTATTTT. It codes for CASSFRPDTQYF.

The genes are TRBV5-1 and TRBJ1-1; D gene ambiguous. The CDR3 contains 16 residues. Deletions cut 1 base from V and 0 bases from J, with 13 bases between. Germline CDR1 reads SGHRS; CDR2 reads YFSETQ. The CDR3 loop is CASSLRPIQMNTEAFF. The CDR3 bases are TGCGCCAGCAGCTTGAGACCGATCCAGATGAACACTGAAGCTTTCTTT.